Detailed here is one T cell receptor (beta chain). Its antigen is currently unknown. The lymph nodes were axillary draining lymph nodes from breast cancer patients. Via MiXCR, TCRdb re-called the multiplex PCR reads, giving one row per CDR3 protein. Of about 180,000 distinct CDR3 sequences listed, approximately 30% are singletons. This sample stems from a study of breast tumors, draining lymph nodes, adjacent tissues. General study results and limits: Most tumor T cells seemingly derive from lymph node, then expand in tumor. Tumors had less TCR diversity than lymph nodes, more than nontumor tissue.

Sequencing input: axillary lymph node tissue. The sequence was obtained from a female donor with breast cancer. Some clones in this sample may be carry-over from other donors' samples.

DNA for the CDR3: TGTGCCAGCAGTTTCCAGGGGGGGGGCGTGGAGACCCAGTACTTC. Residues: CASSFQGGGVETQYF. The chain is built from TRBV12-3 or TRBV12-4 and TRBJ2-5; perhaps D is TRBD1 or TRBD2 (7 bases each). CDR3 length: 15 amino acids. Trimming removed 3 bases at V and 5 bases at J, with 16 bases between.